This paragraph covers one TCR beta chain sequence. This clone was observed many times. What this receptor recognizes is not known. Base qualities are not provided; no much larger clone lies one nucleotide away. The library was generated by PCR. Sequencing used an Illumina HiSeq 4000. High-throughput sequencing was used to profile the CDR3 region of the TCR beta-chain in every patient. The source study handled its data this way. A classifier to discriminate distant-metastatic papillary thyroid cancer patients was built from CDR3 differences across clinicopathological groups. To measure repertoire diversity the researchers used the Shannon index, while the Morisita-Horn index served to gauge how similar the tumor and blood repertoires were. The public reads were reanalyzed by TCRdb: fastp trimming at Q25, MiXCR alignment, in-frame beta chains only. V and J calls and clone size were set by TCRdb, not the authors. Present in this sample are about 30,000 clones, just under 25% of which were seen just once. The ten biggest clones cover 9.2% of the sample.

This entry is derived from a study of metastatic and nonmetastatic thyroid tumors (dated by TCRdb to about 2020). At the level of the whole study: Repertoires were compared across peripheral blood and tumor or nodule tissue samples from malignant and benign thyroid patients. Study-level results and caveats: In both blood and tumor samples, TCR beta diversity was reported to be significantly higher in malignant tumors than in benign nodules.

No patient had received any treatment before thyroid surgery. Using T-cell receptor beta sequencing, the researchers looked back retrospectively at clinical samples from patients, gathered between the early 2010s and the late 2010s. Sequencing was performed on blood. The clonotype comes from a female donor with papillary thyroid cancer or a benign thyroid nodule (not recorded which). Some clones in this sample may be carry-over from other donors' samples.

The CDR3 amino acid sequence is: CASEPGTSNEQFF. At the DNA level, the sequence is TGTGCCAGTGAACCCGGGACTAGCAATGAGCAGTTCTTC. The chain joins TRBV19 to TRBJ2-1, with 8 bases aligning to TRBD2. V is cut back by 8 bases and J by 6 bases, with 6 bases in the junction unmatched. The CDR3 sequence holds 13 residues, the cysteine and phenylalanine included. Only the CDR3 part of the read is kept: 39 bases, read in frame from the first base. The germline V gene (reference sequence) supplies CDR1 LNHDA and CDR2 SQIVND.